This T cell receptor beta chain derives from a study of blood T cell repertoires in COVID-19. Overall study context: COVID-19 samples from acute and convalescent phases originated in the United States, Italy and Spain.

It was during active infection that Seattle patients were enrolled and then longitudinally followed. V was clipped by 3 bases and J by 3 bases; unmatched bases: 8. This CDR3 contains 15 residues. Germline V CDR1 and CDR2: LGHDT, YNNKEL (reference sequence). Study processing details: Nucleated cell number was recorded as an estimate derived from reference gene primer amplification. The protocol was immunoSEQ multiplex PCR, while the TCRdb copy is restricted to in-frame clones and leaves out a portion. The V and J calls and clone size are taken from that table; D and trimming were inferred from the DNA. The table records around 230,000 clones, around 84% of them present only once.

What was sequenced was peripheral blood. The chain uses TRBV3-1 (or the pseudogene TRBV3-2) and TRBJ2-7; 7 nucleotides align to TRBD1. This receptor was taken from a man aged 45-65 years with COVID-19, enrolled during active disease. The CDR3 spells CASSHLDRVRYEQYF. The CDR3 nucleotides read TGTGCCAGCAGCCATCTCGACAGGGTACGCTACGAGCAGTACTTC.